The T cell receptor beta chain under discussion was sequenced for a study of radiotherapy plus CTLA-4 blockade in lung cancer. Here immunoSEQ multiplex PCR was the method, and the copy in TCRdb shows in-frame clones only, minus some. The sample shows over 75,000 clones, roughly four fifths of them seen only once. The germline CDR1 and CDR2 sequences are SQVTM and ANQGSEA. There are 16 residues in the CDR3. V gave up 6 bases and J gave up 2 bases; unmatched junction bases: 5. Findings and limits, study-wide: In blood, early T cell clone dynamics reportedly predicted response best, together with interferon-beta.

Comment on this clone: Its antigen is still unknown. Other DNA variants within this sample encode the same CDR3.

V and J are TRBV29-1 and TRBJ2-1; TRBD2 matches at 15 bases. The receptor comes from a human donor with non-small cell lung cancer who had stable disease on radiotherapy plus ipilimumab. The input for sequencing was peripheral blood, taken from a patient treated with radiotherapy plus ipilimumab. The DNA for the CDR3 is TGCAGCGTCGAGGGGACTAGCGGGGGGCCCTACAATGAGCAGTTCTTC. Protein product: CSVEGTSGGPYNEQFF.